These T cell receptor beta chains were read from a single sample in a study of tumor-infiltrating lymphocytes in primary liver carcinoma. Each CDR3 protein is one row after TCRdb ran MiXCR on the multiplex PCR reads. The table lists 300,000 to 350,000 distinct CDR3 sequences, less than 75% of them singletons. The sequenced material came from peripheral blood. These receptors originate from a man between 35 and 55 years old with primary liver carcinoma and hepatitis B virus infection. Both conserved end residues are part of each CDR3. D genes are given only for firm matches. Expanded clones get a size class; other rows say once, few or many, or leave the size out.

>TRBJ2-3|NA|TRBD1|TRBV4-2
CASSQGWQGALDTQYF
TGTGCCAGCAGCCAGGGTTGGCAGGGGGCCTTGGATACGCAGTATTTT
>TRBJ1-1|many|NA|TRBV6-5
CASSYGGLGVNTEAFF
TGTGCCAGCAGTTACGGGGGGCTTGGTGTGAACACTGAAGCTTTCTTT
>TRBJ2-1|NA|NA|TRBV6-2/TRBV6-3
CDSRSRNEQSF
TGTGACAGCAGATCGCGGAATGAGCAGTCCTTC
>TRBJ1-2|few|TRBD1|TRBV6-6
CASLRQGDNYGYTF
TGTGCCAGCCTTAGACAGGGGGACAACTATGGCTACACCTTC
>TRBJ2-2|once|TRBD2|TRBV12-3/TRBV12-4
CASSSSGMASGELFF
TGTGCCAGCAGTTCCAGCGGGATGGCTTCCGGGGAGCTGTTTTTT
>TRBJ2-2|many|TRBD2|TRBV10-3
CAISDAGRDTGELFF
TGTGCCATCAGTGACGCCGGGAGGGACACCGGGGAGCTGTTTTTT
>TRBJ2-7|NA|NA|TRBV28
CASSPSDRSYEQYF
TGTGCCAGCAGTCCCTCGGACCGATCCTACGAGCAGTACTTC
>TRBJ1-4|NA|NA|TRBV28
CANSFRGLGEKLFF
TGTGCCAACAGTTTCCGAGGGTTGGGGGAAAAACTGTTTTTT
>TRBJ2-3|few|TRBD2|TRBV4-2
CASSQELAGVTGIRTDTQYF
TGTGCCAGCAGCCAAGAACTAGCGGGAGTCACCGGGATTCGGACAGATACGCAGTATTTT
>TRBJ2-7|NA|TRBD2|TRBV7-8
CASSLMGGTTVTLEQYF
TGTGCCAGCAGCCTGATGGGAGGGACTACAGTTACCCTCGAGCAGTACTTC
>TRBJ2-3|NA|TRBD1|TRBV24-1
CATSDLNGDSTQYF
TGTGCCACCAGTGATTTGAATGGGGACAGTACGCAGTATTTT
>TRBJ2-3|few|TRBD2|TRBV12-3/TRBV12-4
CASSSRTSSTDTQYF
TGTGCCAGCAGTTCGAGGACTAGCAGCACAGATACGCAGTATTTT
>TRBJ2-5|once|TRBD2|TRBV29-1
CSVGGLAGTGKIHEETQYF
TGCAGCGTTGGTGGACTAGCGGGGACCGGAAAGATTCACGAAGAGACCCAGTACTTC
>TRBJ1-5|few|NA|TRBV5-5
CASSQTGSDQPQHF
TGTGCCAGCAGCCAGACGGGGAGTGATCAGCCCCAGCATTTT
>TRBJ1-5|NA|TRBD1|TRBV5-6
CVSSSGQGGQPQHF
TGTGTCAGCAGCTCCGGACAGGGCGGGCAGCCCCAGCATTTT
>TRBJ2-2|NA|NA|TRBV5-4
CVSSSQGNTGELFF
TGTGTCAGCAGCTCACAGGGGAACACCGGGGAGCTGTTTTTT
>TRBJ2-1|many|TRBD2|TRBV6-2/TRBV6-3
CASSGSWYNEQFF
TGTGCCAGTAGCGGGAGCTGGTACAATGAGCAGTTCTTC
>TRBJ2-1|once|TRBD2|TRBV6-6
CASSYSNGRAVNEQFF
TGTGCCAGCAGCTACTCGAACGGGAGGGCCGTCAATGAGCAGTTCTTC
>TRBJ2-1|NA|NA|TRBV29-1
CSLESAISYNEKFF
TGCAGCCTTGAATCAGCGATCTCCTACAATGAGAAGTTCTTC
>TRBJ2-6|NA|NA|TRBV11-2
CASTSSSGADVLTF
TGTGCCAGCACGTCCTCCTCTGGGGCCGACGTCCTGACTTTT
>TRBJ2-1|NA|NA|TRBV5-6
CASSVVQANVQFF
TGTGCCAGCAGCGTAGTACAGGCCAATGTGCAGTTCTTC
>TRBJ2-7|NA|TRBD1|TRBV28
CASSAIRGQGGYEQYF
TGTGCCAGCAGTGCCATACGGGGACAGGGGGGCTACGAGCAGTACTTC
>TRBJ2-5|NA|NA|TRBV11-2
CASSPVWGEGHGETQYF
TGTGCCAGCAGCCCCGTTTGGGGAGAGGGACACGGTGAGACCCAGTACTTC
>TRBJ2-1|NA|NA|TRBV11-2
CASSSGTYSEQFF
TGTGCCAGCAGCTCAGGAACCTACAGTGAGCAGTTCTTC
>TRBJ2-7|many|NA|TRBV6-6
CASSYSETRYEQYF
TGTGCCAGCAGTTACTCGGAGACAAGATACGAGCAGTACTTC
>TRBJ2-1|many|NA|TRBV12-3/TRBV12-4
CASRGDSHNEQFF
TGTGCCAGCAGGGGCGACAGTCACAATGAGCAGTTCTTC
>TRBJ2-2|NA|NA|TRBV29-1
CSVGGAGTGELLF
TGCAGCGTCGGAGGCGCGGGAACCGGCGAGCTGCTTTTT
>TRBJ2-1|NA|NA|TRBV11-2
CARSLVYEQFF
TGCGCCAGAAGCTTAGTTTATGAGCAGTTCTTC
>TRBJ1-2|NA|NA|TRBV5-4
CASSLAREAGYTF
TGTGCCAGCAGCTTGGCGCGGGAGGCGGGCTACACCTTC
>TRBJ2-6|NA|TRBD1|TRBV4-1
CASSLIAPGTGTAGANVLTF
TGCGCCAGCAGCCTGATCGCACCCGGGACAGGGACGGCTGGGGCCAACGTCCTGACTTTC
>TRBJ2-1|NA|TRBD2|TRBV5-1
CASSYLREGYEQFF
TGCGCCAGCAGCTATTTGCGGGAGGGGTATGAGCAGTTCTTC
>TRBJ2-3|many|TRBD1|TRBV5-5
CASSSWTGIRADTQYF
TGTGCCAGCAGCTCGTGGACAGGGATTAGGGCAGATACGCAGTATTTT
>TRBJ1-5|NA|TRBD1|TRBV6-1
CASTNHRGQPQHF
TGTGCCAGCACTAACCACAGGGGTCAGCCCCAGCATTTT
>TRBJ1-2|many|NA|TRBV6-6
CASSPPGSSYGYTF
TGTGCCAGCAGTCCCCCCGGGTCTAGCTATGGCTACACCTTC
>TRBJ2-3|once|TRBD2|TRBV11-1
CASSSILAGVTDTQYF
TGTGCCAGCAGCTCAATACTAGCGGGAGTTACAGATACGCAGTATTTC
>TRBJ2-7|NA|NA|TRBV6-5
CASSFRIGTLTEQYF
TGTGCCAGTAGTTTTCGGATCGGGACCCTCACGGAGCAGTACTTC
>TRBJ2-1|NA|NA|TRBV4-1
CASSQKGGSSYNEQFF
TGCGCCAGCAGCCAGAAAGGAGGGAGCTCCTACAATGAGCAGTTCTTC
>TRBJ2-3|NA|NA|TRBV6-5
CASSYSHHTPADTQYF
TGTGCCAGCAGTTACTCCCATCACACGCCCGCAGATACGCAGTATTTT
>TRBJ1-1|many|TRBD1|TRBV29-1
CSVGQGATEAFF
TGCAGCGTTGGACAGGGGGCCACTGAAGCTTTCTTT
>TRBJ2-1|NA|TRBD2|TRBV11-2
CASSLYGAGGSYNEQFF
TGTGCCAGCAGCTTATACGGAGCGGGAGGGTCCTACAACGAGCAGTTCTTC
>TRBJ1-1|many|NA|TRBV6-2/TRBV6-3
CASSSREITEAFF
TGTGCCAGCAGTTCCAGGGAAATCACTGAAGCTTTCTTT
>TRBJ2-1|NA|NA|TRBV11-1
CASSLGTGGRNEQIF
TGTGCCAGCAGCTTAGGGACTGGGGGTAGGAATGAGCAGATCTTC
>TRBJ2-1|NA|NA|TRBV11-2
CASRIGNYNEQFF
TGTGCCAGCAGAATCGGCAACTACAATGAGCAGTTCTTC
>TRBJ2-7|NA|TRBD2|TRBV4-3
CASSQVTAGASSGQYF
TGCGCCAGCAGTCAAGTAACAGCGGGAGCTTCCTCCGGGCAGTACTTC
>TRBJ2-2|NA|TRBD2|TRBV12-3/TRBV12-4
CASIPREREDTGELFF
TGTGCCAGCATCCCTAGGGAGCGGGAGGACACCGGGGAGCTGTTTTTT
>TRBJ1-2|many|TRBD1|TRBV12-5
CASGSGQGSFGYTF
TGTGCTAGTGGTTCGGGACAGGGAAGCTTTGGCTACACCTTC
>TRBJ1-1|few|NA|TRBV6-2/TRBV6-3
CASSPLWPEAFF
TGTGCCAGCAGTCCCCTTTGGCCTGAAGCTTTCTTT
>TRBJ2-5|NA|NA|TRBV11-2
CASSLGRLALGKKGTQYF
TGTGCTAGCAGCTTAGGGAGGCTAGCCCTGGGAAAAAAAGGGACCCAGTACTTC
>TRBJ2-3|NA|NA|TRBV24-1
CDTSDVGRQGTDTQYF
TGTGACACCAGTGATGTCGGGAGACAGGGAACAGATACGCAGTATTTT
>TRBJ2-2|NA|TRBD2|TRBV11-2
CVRSQAGGGANTGELFF
TGTGTCAGGAGCCAAGCGGGGGGCGGGGCGAACACCGGGGAGCTGTTTTTT
>TRBJ1-5|few|NA|TRBV6-5
CASTSDESQPQHF
TGTGCCAGCACCTCGGACGAGAGTCAGCCCCAGCATTTT
>TRBJ1-1|many|NA|TRBV11-2
CASSPSGQGRVNTEAFF
TGTGCCAGCAGCCCCTCGGGGCAGGGGAGGGTGAACACTGAAGCTTTCTTT
>TRBJ2-7|NA|TRBD2|TRBV13
CASSLYASGAEWEQYF
TGTGCCAGCAGCTTATATGCTAGCGGGGCTGAATGGGAGCAGTACTTC
>TRBJ2-1|few|TRBD1|TRBV6-5
CASSPRDRVSGEQFF
TGTGCCAGCAGCCCCCGGGACAGGGTTTCGGGTGAGCAGTTCTTC
>TRBJ2-1|many|TRBD1|TRBV12-3/TRBV12-4
CASSLMSGQGFF
TGTGCCAGCAGTTTAATGTCGGGACAGGGGTTCTTC
>TRBJ2-7|NA|TRBD2|TRBV6-1
CASSRYTSGSSYEQYF
TGTGCCAGCAGTCGTTACACTAGCGGGAGCTCCTACGAGCAGTACTTC
>TRBJ2-5|many|TRBD1|TRBV11-2
CASSRGQGAHSAQETQYF
TGTGCCAGCAGCCGGGGACAGGGGGCGCATTCCGCGCAAGAGACCCAGTACTTC
>TRBJ1-5|NA|NA|TRBV5-5
CDSSWTLNQPQHF
TGTGACAGCAGCTGGACGTTAAATCAGCCCCAGCATTTT
>TRBJ2-7|many|NA|TRBV10-3
CAISESVGAGSYEQYF
TGTGCCATCAGTGAGTCCGTGGGGGCGGGATCCTACGAGCAGTACTTC
>TRBJ2-1|NA|NA|TRBV12-5
CASGGVRDTSYNEQFF
TGTGCTAGTGGGGGGGTCCGGGACACTTCCTACAATGAGCAGTTCTTC